The sequence of this T cell receptor beta chain was determined in a study of T cell changes during pregnancy in multiple sclerosis. J lost 4 bases, V lost 3 bases, and 4 bases had no gene match. Germline V gene data show CDR1 as SQVTM and CDR2 as ANQGSEA. The CDR3 runs 13 residues. Clones were sequenced by immunoSEQ multiplex PCR, and TCRdb holds only the in-frame ones, with some missing. The repertoire consists of under 40,000 clones, with roughly 88% occurring once and the leading ten covering 4.5%. The clonotype originates from a female donor with multiple sclerosis, enrolled in a pregnancy study. The source material was CD8+ T cells from peripheral blood mononuclear cells, sampled after pregnancy. The rearrangement joins TRBV29-1 to TRBJ2-3; 7 nucleotides align to TRBD1. In DNA, the CDR3 is TGCAGCGTTGAGGCGACAGGGCCAGATACGCAGTATTTT. Translation gives CSVEATGPDTQYF.